This TCR beta chain was sequenced for a study of blood T cell repertoires in COVID-19 (dated by TCRdb to 2018 to 2020). Concerning the study at large: Samples covering the acute and convalescent phases of COVID-19 were provided by collaborators in the United States, Italy and Spain. The material from the prospective study consisted of cDNA or gDNA derived from T cells, B-cell-depleted T cells, or PBMCs. Deeply sampled blood TCRbeta repertoires from subjects exposed to, actively infected with, or recovered from COVID-19 were included in the dataset. The repertoires were made available in a free public database intended to serve as a resource for research on the immune response to SARS-CoV-2. Samples were obtained from the ongoing ImmuneRACE study (first 160 participants) and from approximately 1,200 subjects provided by 6 global collaborators. A de-identified subject ID, COVID-19 status, age in years and sex were almost always included in the sample metadata. Where available, HLA class I and class II types were taken from metadata supplied by the sample provider and were not determined by assay-based typing.

Remarks on this clone: The antigen it binds to is not known. Nothing much larger sits one base from this clone, and base qualities are not available.

The immunoSEQ Assay, a bias-controlled multiplex PCR, was used to amplify TCRbeta CDR3 regions from genomic DNA. The paper's data handling went like this. The number of nucleated cells in each sample was estimated by amplification of reference gene primers within the assay. Sequence reads were collapsed and filtered to measure the absolute abundance of every unique TCRbeta CDR3 rearrangement. Productive Simpson clonality was computed per sample as the square root of Simpson's diversity index over productive rearrangements. The table was pulled from immuneACCESS by TCRdb, which kept in-frame rearrangements only. Such tables lose some clones; where checked, under half of the loss comes from unresolved V genes, and the rest has no known cause. The V and J calls and clone size were taken over from that table, and D and trimming were inferred from the DNA. This sample comprises about 150,000 clones, around 89% of them detected only once. Under 3% of the sample comes from the top ten.

Whole blood was collected in K2EDTA tubes by collaborating institutions according to the institutions' own protocols. For TCRbeta analysis, collaborator samples were shipped as frozen whole blood, as isolated PBMCs, or as DNA extracted from either sample type. Broad study findings and their caveats: The amount of clinical and demographic metadata varied by source and participant and was provided uncurated.

Reading from cysteine to phenylalanine, the CDR3 counts 13 amino acids. Only the CDR3 DNA stays, 39 bases, in frame from base 1. CDR1 and CDR2 are drawn from the germline V gene (reference sequence): MNHNY, SVGAGI. Relative to germline, V is 6 bases shorter and J is 4 bases shorter, with 10 bases between their ends. The sequence is built from TRBV6-6 and TRBJ1-5; a confident D gene designation cannot be given. Material: peripheral blood. The sequence came from a man aged 55 to 70 with active or convalescent COVID-19. The DNA is as follows: TGTGCCAGCAGCCTTACAGAAAATCAGCCCCAGCATTTT. Translated, it reads CASSLTENQPQHF.